This TCR beta chain was sequenced for a study of T cells expressing NK-cell markers. Study as a whole: Seven of eight sequenced donors tested HCMV-seropositive; one tested seronegative. Study-level findings and limits: Among a handful of donors, these clonotypes also ranked first in the CD3+CD56-NKG2C+ fraction.

For this clonotype: Its target is not known.

5'RACE template switching with UMIs generated TCR beta cDNA. TCRdb reanalyzed the 5' RACE reads, giving one entry per CDR3 protein sequence and no DNA. Its table records some 150,000 distinct CDR3 sequences. CDR1 and CDR2 from the germline V gene are MNHEY and SMNVEV (reference sequence). This CDR3 comprises 14 residues. Sequencing input: blood T cells: a sorted CD56 or NKG2C T cell subset, CD4+ or CD8+ T cells, or bulk PBMC T cells (not recorded which). The chain joins TRBV27 to TRBJ2-7. The clonotype was recovered from a woman aged 45-65 years in good health. Here the CDR3 reads CASNPQGSSYEQYF.